Included here is one T cell receptor beta chain sequence, with context. Its antigen is unknown. The record has no base qualities; no much larger clone is one base away. Preparation of the library involved PCR. TCRdb names Illumina HiSeq 2500 as the instrument used. TCR libraries were prepared with molecular barcoding, using unique molecular identifiers to normalize TCRbeta repertoire quantification. Starting from the raw public reads, TCRdb applied fastp trimming at Q25, assembled clones with MiXCR and retained in-frame beta chains. One record per CDR3 amino acid sequence lists the most common genes and DNA. Across this sample there are approximately 500,000 distinct CDR3 sequences, with about 10% seen only once. The ten largest account for roughly 2% of the sample. The data are from a study of T-cell reconstitution after alpha-beta-depleted transplantation in children (dated by TCRdb to the mid-2010s). General notes on the study: T-cell immune reconstitution after TCRalphabeta/CD19-depleted allogeneic hematopoietic cell transplantation in children was quantitatively tracked in the study by means of TCR repertoire profiling. Here is what the overall study found, with its caveats: Over subsequent months, a decline in hyperexpanded clone frequencies was noted, and after one year, T-cell counts and TCRbeta diversity were mostly ascribed to newly produced T cells. The high TCRbeta diversity at day 60 in some patients was ascribed to recipient T cells and intrathymic progenitors that had survived conditioning. The apparently early recovery of alphabetaT-cell counts about two months after transplant reportedly depended on only several hundred rapidly expanded clones that came from non-depleted graft cells.

Read against the paper, the sample's treatment or condition label means: allogeneic hematopoietic cell transplantation with graft depleted of TCRalphabeta T cells and CD19 B cells. The transplant recipients were children given TCRalphabeta/CD19-depleted allogeneic hematopoietic cell grafts. The CDR3, from cysteine to phenylalanine, totals 16 residues. Here the CDR3 DNA is all that survives: 48 bases in frame from base 1. Taken from the germline V gene, the CDR1 and CDR2 loops are SGHTA and FQGNSA. Trimming removed 2 bases from V and 2 bases from J; the gene matches leave 7 bases unexplained. The sequence joins TRBV7-2 to TRBJ2-7, and TRBD2 matches 9 of the central bases. The receptor's source is a child aged 2 to 10 with inherited bone marrow failure, due to receive a stem cell transplant. The sample in question was PBMCs, obtained before TCRalphabeta/CD19-depleted stem cell transplant. The base sequence is TGTGCCAGCAGCTTAATAGGGGCGGGAGGGCCCTACGAGCAGTACTTC. Translation gives CASSLIGAGGPYEQYF.